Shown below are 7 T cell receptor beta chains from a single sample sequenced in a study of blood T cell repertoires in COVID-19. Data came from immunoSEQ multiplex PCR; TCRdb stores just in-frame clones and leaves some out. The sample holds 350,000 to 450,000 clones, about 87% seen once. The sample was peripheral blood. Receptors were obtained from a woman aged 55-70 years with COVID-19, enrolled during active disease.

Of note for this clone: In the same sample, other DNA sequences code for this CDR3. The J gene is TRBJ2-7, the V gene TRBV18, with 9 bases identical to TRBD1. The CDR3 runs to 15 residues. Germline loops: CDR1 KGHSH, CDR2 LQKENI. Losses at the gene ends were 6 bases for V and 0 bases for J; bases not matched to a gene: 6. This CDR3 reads CASSPSDRGSYEQYF. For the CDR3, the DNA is TGTGCCAGCTCCCCTTCGGACAGGGGCTCCTACGAGCAGTACTTC. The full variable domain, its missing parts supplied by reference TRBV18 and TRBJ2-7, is NAGVMQNPRHLVRRRGQEARLRCSPMKGHSHVYWYRQLPEEGLKFMVYLQKENIIDESGMPKERFSAEFPKEGPSILRIQQVVRGDSAAYFCASSPSDRGSYEQYFGPGTRLTVT.

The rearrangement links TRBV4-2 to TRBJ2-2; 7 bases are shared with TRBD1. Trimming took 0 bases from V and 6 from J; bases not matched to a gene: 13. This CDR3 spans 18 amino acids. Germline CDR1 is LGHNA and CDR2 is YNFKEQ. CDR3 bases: TGTGCCAGCAGCCAAGATTTCGGGCGAAGGGGGCTTGCCGGGGAGCTGTTTTTT. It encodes CASSQDFGRRGLAGELFF.

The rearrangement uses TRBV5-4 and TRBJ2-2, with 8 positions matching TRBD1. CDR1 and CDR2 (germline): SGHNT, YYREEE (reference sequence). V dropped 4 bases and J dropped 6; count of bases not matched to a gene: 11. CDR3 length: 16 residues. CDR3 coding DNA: TGTGCCAGCAGCACCCCCGGGACAGGAAGATCCGGGGAGCTGTTTTTT. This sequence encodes CASSTPGTGRSGELFF.

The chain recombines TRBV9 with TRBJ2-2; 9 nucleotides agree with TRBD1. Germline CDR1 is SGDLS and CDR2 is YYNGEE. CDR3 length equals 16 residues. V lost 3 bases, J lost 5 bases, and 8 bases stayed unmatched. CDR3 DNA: TGTGCCAGCAGCGACCCTAACAGGGGGCTGACCGGGGAGCTGTTTTTT. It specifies CASSDPNRGLTGELFF.

The CDR3 loop is CASSQGGSRETQYF. The CDR3 nucleotides read TGTGCCAGCAGCCAAGGCGGGTCCCGGGAGACCCAGTACTTC. This chain links TRBV9 with TRBJ2-5, with TRBD2 as a possible D gene (5 bases). The length of the CDR3 is 14 residues. Trimming stripped 4 bases from V and 5 bases from J, with 15 bases between. Germline V lookup: CDR1 SGDLS, CDR2 YYNGEE.

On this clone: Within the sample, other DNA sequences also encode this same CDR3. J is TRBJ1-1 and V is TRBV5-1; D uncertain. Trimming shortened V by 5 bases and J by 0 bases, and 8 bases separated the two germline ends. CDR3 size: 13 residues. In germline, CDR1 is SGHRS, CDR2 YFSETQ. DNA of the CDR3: TGCGCCAGCAGTTCGTCAGTGAACACTGAAGCTTTCTTT. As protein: CASSSSVNTEAFF.

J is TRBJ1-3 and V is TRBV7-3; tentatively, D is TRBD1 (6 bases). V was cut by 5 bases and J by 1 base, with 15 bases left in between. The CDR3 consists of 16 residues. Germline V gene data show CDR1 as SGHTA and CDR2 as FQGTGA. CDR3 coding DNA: TGTGCCAGCAGCCCAATACAGGGCCTATCTGGAAACACCATATATTTT. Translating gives CASSPIQGLSGNTIYF.